This TCR beta chain is drawn from a study of shared clonotypes between healthy human individuals. Study outcomes and limitations: Richness estimates generally favored naive over memory subsets.

Naive CD8 cells were CD45RO-negative, positively selected for CCR7, excluding terminally differentiated effector memory CD45RA+ cells. Donors were healthy HIV-negative adults without recently reported acute infections or vaccinations. The CDR3 length is 12 residues. V gave up 3 bases and J gave up 6 bases, with 6 bases separating them. Germline-derived CDR1 and CDR2 are SGHNT and YENEEA. On this clone: What it binds is not known.

In the original workflow: ImmunoSEQ output lacked quality scores and full-length reads, limiting matched filtering. Measured with immunoSEQ multiplex PCR; TCRdb has only the in-frame clones, and not every one. V, J and clone size derive from that table, while D and trimming were established from the DNA sequence. The sample yields around 700,000 clones, about 91% seen once. This receptor was taken from a man aged 25-45 years in good health. What was sequenced was naive CD8+ T cells sorted from blood. The chain carries TRBV11-3 and TRBJ2-1, with D perhaps assigned TRBD1 or TRBD2 (5 bases each). The CDR3 coding sequence is TGTGCCAGCAGCTTGGGGGTCAATGAGCAGTTCTTC. Translated: CASSLGVNEQFF.